A selection of T cell receptor beta chains follows, all from one sample in a study of blood T cell repertoires in COVID-19. Assay used: immunoSEQ multiplex PCR; TCRdb lists only in-frame clones, some missing. The repertoire includes tens of thousands of clones, 75% to 90% of them detected once, and around 8% sits in the top ten. The sequenced sample consisted of peripheral blood. Receptors were obtained from a man aged 45-60 years with active COVID-19. Both conserved end residues are trimmed from each CDR3. D genes are given only for firm matches.

V	D	J	CDR3
TRBV29-1	TRBD1	TRBJ2-3	SVRTGNTDTQY
TRBV9	-	TRBJ2-3	ASSGSDRGGPDTQY
TRBV18	-	TRBJ1-2	ASSPGENQLAA
TRBV4-1	-	TRBJ1-5	ASSQAGSGNQPQH
TRBV27	TRBD2	TRBJ2-7	ASSLFASGDYEQY
TRBV2	TRBD2	TRBJ2-3	ASSDGSGGTDTQY
TRBV5-1	-	TRBJ1-5	ASSEGVGNQPQH
TRBV19	-	TRBJ1-4	ASKPDPGSEKLF
TRBV4-3	-	TRBJ2-3	ASSQEGGTNTDTQY
TRBV5-6	TRBD1	TRBJ2-5	ASSPGTGRDQY
TRBV5-1	TRBD1	TRBJ2-7	ASSETGGSYEQY
TRBV19	-	TRBJ1-4	ASKTGGSHFRPGIEKLF
TRBV3-1/TRBV3-2	TRBD1	TRBJ1-5	ASSQDDRTGENQPQH
TRBV19	TRBD1	TRBJ1-5	ASSPDRDQPQH
TRBV30	TRBD1	TRBJ2-2	AWRRQGAATGELF
TRBV27	-	TRBJ1-5	ASSLSSGALGEPQH
TRBV12-3/TRBV12-4	-	TRBJ1-1	ASSASPPEAF
TRBV18	TRBD1	TRBJ2-6	ASSPGTGSSGANVLT
TRBV6-2/TRBV6-3	TRBD2	TRBJ2-1	ASSSKKVAGRTDEQF
TRBV6-6	TRBD1	TRBJ1-2	ASSQYSRRGRKEGYT
TRBV25-1	-	TRBJ2-7	ASNGHTYEQY
TRBV5-1	TRBD1	TRBJ1-2	ASSFAGGDYGYT
TRBV9	-	TRBJ2-5	ASSGLRRDSETQY
TRBV18	TRBD1	TRBJ2-3	ASSLDRWSTDTQY
TRBV7-3	TRBD1	TRBJ2-1	ASSAHGTGGSDEQF
TRBV21-1	-	TRBJ2-2	ASSKEARPGLADTGELF
TRBV7-2	TRBD2	TRBJ2-7	ASSSSTGLAKQY
TRBV18	-	TRBJ1-2	ASSPVLGGSYGYT
TRBV11-2	TRBD1	TRBJ2-7	ASGDDRGYEQY
TRBV6-4	TRBD1	TRBJ1-2	ASSADRASGYT
TRBV6-2/TRBV6-3	TRBD1	TRBJ1-1	ASSYTGGSAEAF
TRBV23-1	-	TRBJ1-4	ASSHPPGPFEKLF
TRBV7-2	-	TRBJ2-5	ASSLGFTPWTQY
TRBV7-8	TRBD2	TRBJ2-1	ASSLVARGASYNEQF
TRBV13	-	TRBJ1-5	ASSFGRGNQPQH
TRBV5-1	-	TRBJ2-3	ASSRNPGGTDTQY
TRBV7-2	TRBD1	TRBJ2-7	ASSLEVTGGYEQY
TRBV7-8	TRBD1	TRBJ2-1	ASSPGTGGRTFNEQF
TRBV2	-	TRBJ2-6	ASHPQGLGANVLT
TRBV4-1	-	TRBJ1-6	ASSQGPLPGNSPLH
TRBV5-6	-	TRBJ1-1	ASSLLSNGGGTEAF
TRBV5-5	-	TRBJ1-5	ASSRQGVTPNQPQH
TRBV18	-	TRBJ1-1	ASSPGLRNTEAF
TRBV27	-	TRBJ2-7	ASSPPPFYEQY
TRBV6-5	-	TRBJ1-2	ASNGGPLAYGYT